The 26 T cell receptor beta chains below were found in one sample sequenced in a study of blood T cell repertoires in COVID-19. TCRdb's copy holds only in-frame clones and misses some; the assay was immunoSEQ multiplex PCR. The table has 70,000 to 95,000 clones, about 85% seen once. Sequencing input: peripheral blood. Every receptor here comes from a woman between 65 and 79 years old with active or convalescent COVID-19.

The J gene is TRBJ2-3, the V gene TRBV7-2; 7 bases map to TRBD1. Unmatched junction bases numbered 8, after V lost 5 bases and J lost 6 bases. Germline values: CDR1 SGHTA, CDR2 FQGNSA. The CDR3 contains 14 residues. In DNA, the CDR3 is TGTGCCAGCAGCACCAGACAGGGTGGGGATACGCAGTATTTT. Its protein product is CASSTRQGGDTQYF.

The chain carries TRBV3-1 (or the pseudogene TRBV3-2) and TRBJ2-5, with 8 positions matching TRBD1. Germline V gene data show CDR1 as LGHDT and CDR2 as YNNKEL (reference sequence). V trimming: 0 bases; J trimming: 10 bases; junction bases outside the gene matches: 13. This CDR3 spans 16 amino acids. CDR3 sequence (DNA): TGTGCCAGCAGCCAAGATATTCAGACAGGGGATGATGGCCAGTACTTC. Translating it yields CASSQDIQTGDDGQYF.

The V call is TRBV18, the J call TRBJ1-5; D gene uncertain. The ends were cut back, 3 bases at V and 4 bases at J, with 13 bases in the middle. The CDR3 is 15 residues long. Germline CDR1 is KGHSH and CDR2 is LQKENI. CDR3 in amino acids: CASSPSSRGNQPQHF. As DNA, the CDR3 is TGTGCCAGCTCACCGTCGAGCCGGGGTAATCAGCCCCAGCATTTT. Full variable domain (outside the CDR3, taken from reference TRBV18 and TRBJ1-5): NAGVMQNPRHLVRRRGQEARLRCSPMKGHSHVYWYRQLPEEGLKFMVYLQKENIIDESGMPKERFSAEFPKEGPSILRIQQVVRGDSAAYFCASSPSSRGNQPQHFGDGTRLSIL.

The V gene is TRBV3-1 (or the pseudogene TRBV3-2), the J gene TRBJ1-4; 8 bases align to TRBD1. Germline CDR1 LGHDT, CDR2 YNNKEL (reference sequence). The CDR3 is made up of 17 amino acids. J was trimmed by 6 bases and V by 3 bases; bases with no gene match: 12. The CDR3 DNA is TGTGCCAGCAGCCACAACCCCTCTGACAGGGGTGATGAAAAACTGTTTTTT. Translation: CASSHNPSDRGDEKLFF.

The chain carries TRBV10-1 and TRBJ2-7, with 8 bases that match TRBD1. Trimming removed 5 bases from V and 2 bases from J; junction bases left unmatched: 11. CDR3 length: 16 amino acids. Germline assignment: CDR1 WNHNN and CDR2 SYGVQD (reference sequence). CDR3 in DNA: TGCGCCAGCAGTCCTCTTCCCGGACAGGGAACCTACGAGCAGTACTTC. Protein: CASSPLPGQGTYEQYF.

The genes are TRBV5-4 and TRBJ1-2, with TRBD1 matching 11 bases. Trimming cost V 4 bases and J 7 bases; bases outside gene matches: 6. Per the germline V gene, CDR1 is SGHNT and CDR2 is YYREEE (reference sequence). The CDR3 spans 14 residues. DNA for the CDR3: TGTGCCAGCAGCATAGGACAGGGGGCCGGTGGCTACACCTTC. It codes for CASSIGQGAGGYTF. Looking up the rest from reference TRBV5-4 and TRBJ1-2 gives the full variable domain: ETGVTQSPTHLIKTRGQQVTLRCSSQSGHNTVSWYQQALGQGPQFIFQYYREEENGRGNFPPRFSGLQFPNYSSELNVNALELDDSALYLCASSIGQGAGGYTFGSGTRLTVV.

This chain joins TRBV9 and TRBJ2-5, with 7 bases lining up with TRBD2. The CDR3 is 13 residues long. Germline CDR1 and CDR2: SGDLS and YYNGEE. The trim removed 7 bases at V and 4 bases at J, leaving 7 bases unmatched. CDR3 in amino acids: CASGRAGGETQYF. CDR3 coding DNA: TGTGCCAGCGGGAGGGCCGGCGGAGAGACCCAGTACTTC.

CDR3 protein: CASSRGARYEQYF. The CDR3 region has the DNA TGCGCCAGCAGCCGCGGGGCACGCTACGAGCAGTACTTC. The chain employs TRBV5-1 and TRBJ2-7; possible D gene TRBD2, 6 bases. This CDR3 is built from 13 residues. The V gene's germline CDR1 is SGHRS and CDR2 YFSETQ. The ends were cut back, 4 bases at V and 3 bases at J, with 11 bases in the middle.

In DNA, the CDR3 is TGTGCCAGCAGTACGACAGCCTTCACCGGGGAGCTGTTTTTT. It codes for CASSTTAFTGELFF. V and J are TRBV6-5 and TRBJ2-2; weak D call: TRBD1 (5 bases). Trimming left V 5 bases short and J 4 bases short, with 11 bases between. Germline V gene sequence: CDR1 MNHEY, CDR2 SVGAGI. This CDR3 is built from 14 residues.

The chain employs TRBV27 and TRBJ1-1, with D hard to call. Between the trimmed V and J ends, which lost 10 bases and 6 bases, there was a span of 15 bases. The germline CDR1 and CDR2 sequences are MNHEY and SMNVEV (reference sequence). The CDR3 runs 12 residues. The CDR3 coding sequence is TGTGCCATCCATGTCGGGGTCCCTGAAGCTTTCTTT. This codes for CAIHVGVPEAFF.

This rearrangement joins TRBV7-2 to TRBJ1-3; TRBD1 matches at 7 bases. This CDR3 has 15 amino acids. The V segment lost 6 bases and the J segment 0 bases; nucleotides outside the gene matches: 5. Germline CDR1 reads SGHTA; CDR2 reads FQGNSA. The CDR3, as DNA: TGTGCCAGCAGTCAGACAGGGTACTCTGGAAACACCATATATTTT. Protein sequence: CASSQTGYSGNTIYF.

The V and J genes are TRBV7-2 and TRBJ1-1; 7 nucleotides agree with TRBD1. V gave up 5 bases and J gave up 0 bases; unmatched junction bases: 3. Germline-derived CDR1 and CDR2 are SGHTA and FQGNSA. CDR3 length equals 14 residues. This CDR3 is CASSRGQMNTEAFF. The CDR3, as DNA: TGTGCCAGCAGCCGGGGACAGATGAACACTGAAGCTTTCTTT.

The CDR3 DNA reads TGTGCCAGTCCTCCAAGGGGCCTGACGGGGGAAAACAATGAGCAGTTCTTC. It codes for CASPPRGLTGENNEQFF. The chain uses TRBV7-5 and TRBJ2-1; TRBD2 is taken as the D call from the table, unchecked against the DNA. TRBV7-5 is a recognized pseudogene. The CDR3 has 17 residues.

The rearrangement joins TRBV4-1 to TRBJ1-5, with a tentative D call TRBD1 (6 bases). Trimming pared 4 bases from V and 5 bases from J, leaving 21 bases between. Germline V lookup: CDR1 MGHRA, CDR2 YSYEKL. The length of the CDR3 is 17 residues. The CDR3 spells CASSPGTTGPRHQPQHF. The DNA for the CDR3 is TGCGCCAGCAGCCCTGGAACGACAGGTCCCCGGCATCAGCCCCAGCATTTT.

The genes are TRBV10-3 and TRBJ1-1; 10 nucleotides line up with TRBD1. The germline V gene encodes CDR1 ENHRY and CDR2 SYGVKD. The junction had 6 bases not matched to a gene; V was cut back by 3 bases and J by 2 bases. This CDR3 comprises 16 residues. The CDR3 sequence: CAISDRGDRGNTEAFF. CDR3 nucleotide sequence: TGTGCCATCAGTGACCGCGGGGACAGGGGAAACACTGAAGCTTTCTTT.

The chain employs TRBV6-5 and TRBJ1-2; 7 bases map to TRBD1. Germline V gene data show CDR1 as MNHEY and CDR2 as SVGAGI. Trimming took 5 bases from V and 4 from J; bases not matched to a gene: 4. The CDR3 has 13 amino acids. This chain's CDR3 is CASSPQGFYGYTF. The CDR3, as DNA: TGTGCCAGCAGTCCACAGGGGTTCTATGGCTACACCTTC.

CDR3 amino acids: CASSLAENMNTEAFF. The CDR3 DNA reads TGTGCCAGCAGCTTGGCCGAGAATATGAACACTGAAGCTTTCTTT. V is TRBV5-6 and J is TRBJ1-1; unclear D gene. V lost 0 bases to trimming and J lost 0 bases, with 9 bases between them. The germline CDR1 and CDR2 sequences are SGHDT and YYEEEE. This CDR3 contains 15 residues.

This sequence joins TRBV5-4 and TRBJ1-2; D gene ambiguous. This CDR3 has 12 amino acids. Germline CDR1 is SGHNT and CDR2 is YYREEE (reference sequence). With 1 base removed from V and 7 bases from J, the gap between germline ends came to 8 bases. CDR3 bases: TGTGCCAGCAGCTTGACAGACCTTGGCTACACCTTC. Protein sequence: CASSLTDLGYTF.

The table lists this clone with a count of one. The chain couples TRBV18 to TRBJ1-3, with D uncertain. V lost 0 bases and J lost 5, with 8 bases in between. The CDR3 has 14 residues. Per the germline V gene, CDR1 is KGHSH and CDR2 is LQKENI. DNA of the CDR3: TGTGCCAGCTCACCACCTGCGGAGAGAAACACCATATATTTT. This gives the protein CASSPPAERNTIYF.

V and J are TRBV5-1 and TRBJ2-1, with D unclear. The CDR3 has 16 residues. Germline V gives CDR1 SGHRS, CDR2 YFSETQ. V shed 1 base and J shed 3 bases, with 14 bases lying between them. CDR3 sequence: CASSLLWASSYNEQFF. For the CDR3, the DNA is TGCGCCAGCAGCTTGTTATGGGCCTCAAGCTACAATGAGCAGTTCTTC.

The DNA for the CDR3 is TGTGCCAGCAGCCGGGGGGACGTCGGTACGTCACCCCTCCACTTT. Its protein is CASSRGDVGTSPLHF. The rearrangement joins TRBV6-5 to TRBJ1-6; the D gene is possibly TRBD1 (5 bases). Trimming took off 6 bases at V and 10 bases at J, with 19 bases between the two ends. This CDR3 is 15 amino acids long. Germline V gene data show CDR1 as MNHEY and CDR2 as SVGAGI.

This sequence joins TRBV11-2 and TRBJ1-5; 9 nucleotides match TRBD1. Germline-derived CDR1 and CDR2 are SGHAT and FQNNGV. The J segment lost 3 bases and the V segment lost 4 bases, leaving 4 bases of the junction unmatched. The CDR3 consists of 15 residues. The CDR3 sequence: CASSSGTGNNQPQHF. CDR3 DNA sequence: TGTGCCAGCAGCTCAGGGACAGGGAACAATCAGCCCCAGCATTTT.

The CDR3 DNA follows: TGTGCCAGTAGTACCCGACAGGGGCTCAGCTATGGCTACACCTTC. This codes for CASSTRQGLSYGYTF. The chain is built from TRBV19 and TRBJ1-2; 8 nucleotides line up with TRBD1. There are 15 residues in the CDR3. V lost 4 bases and J lost 4; bases outside the gene matches: 8. The germline CDR1 and CDR2 sequences are LNHDA and SQIVND (reference sequence).

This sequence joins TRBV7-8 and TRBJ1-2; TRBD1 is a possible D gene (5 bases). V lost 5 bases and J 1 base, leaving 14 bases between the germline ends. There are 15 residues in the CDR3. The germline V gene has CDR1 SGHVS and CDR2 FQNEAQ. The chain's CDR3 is CASSGGVAGNYGYTF. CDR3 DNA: TGTGCCAGCAGCGGGGGTGTAGCGGGTAACTATGGCTACACCTTC.

As DNA, the CDR3 is TGTGCCAGTCTTTATAGCGGGGGGATCACAGATACGCAGTATTTT. Protein: CASLYSGGITDTQYF. This chain joins TRBV2 and TRBJ2-3; TRBD2 matches at 10 bases. The CDR3 covers 15 residues. From germline, CDR1 is SNHLY and CDR2 FYNNEI. Losses at the gene ends were 9 bases for V and 2 bases for J; bases not matched to a gene: 8. The entire variable domain, with the rest obtained from reference TRBV2 and TRBJ2-3, is as follows: EPEVTQTPSHQVTQMGQEVILRCVPISNHLYFYWYRQILGQKVEFLVSFYNNEISEKSEIFDDQFSVERPDGSNFTLKIRSTKLEDSAMYFCASLYSGGITDTQYFGPGTRLTVL.

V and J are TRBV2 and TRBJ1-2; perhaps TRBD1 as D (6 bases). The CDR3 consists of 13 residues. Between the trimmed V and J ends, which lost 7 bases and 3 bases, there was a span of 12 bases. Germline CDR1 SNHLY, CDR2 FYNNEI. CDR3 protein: CASNREPDYGYTF. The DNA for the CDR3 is TGTGCCAGCAACAGGGAACCTGACTATGGCTACACCTTC.